These T cell receptor beta chains were read from a single sample in a study of T cell changes during pregnancy in multiple sclerosis. TCRdb keeps only in-frame clones here, not all; method: immunoSEQ multiplex PCR. Of about 75,000 clones detected, 80% to 90% appear once; the ten largest clones hold approximately 1%. The input for sequencing was peripheral blood, taken in the first trimester of pregnancy. The receptors here all came from a female donor in good health, enrolled as a control in a pregnancy study. CDR3s include the opening cysteine and the closing phenylalanine or tryptophan.

V gene	J gene	CDR3 protein
TRBV5-1	TRBJ1-1	CASSLTGPGQGDTEAFF
TRBV4-3	TRBJ1-4	CASSQGRGTGVEKLFF
TRBV18	TRBJ1-3	CASSPTGILNSGNTIYF
TRBV10-3	TRBJ1-2	CAIGAVGEGYGYTF
TRBV7-2	TRBJ1-1	CASSPLRGIMNTEAFF
TRBV7-9	TRBJ2-2	CASSGTRGRRELFF
TRBV6-1	TRBJ1-5	CASSGSRGPLESNQPQHF
TRBV7-8	TRBJ2-2	CASSLVQAGATGELFF
TRBV4-2	TRBJ2-3	CASSQDRRAPDTQYF
TRBV10-2	TRBJ2-7	CASSTTGGYEQYF
TRBV18	TRBJ1-2	CASSSDTTYGYTF
TRBV10-3	TRBJ1-3	CAISEEGRRNTIYF
TRBV11-1	TRBJ2-1	CASSDPLDGTISSYNEQFF
TRBV2	TRBJ1-6	CASSERGFRLDSPLHF
TRBV12-5	TRBJ1-2	CASGSGGQGPLMRGYTF
TRBV18	TRBJ2-7	CASSSGQGYEQYF
TRBV30	TRBJ1-3	CAWRGAGTGNTIYF
TRBV6-1	TRBJ1-2	CASRADSNYGYTF
TRBV13	TRBJ2-2	CASSLPRARGFTGELFF
TRBV14	TRBJ1-2	CASSPRQGYGYTF
TRBV4-3	TRBJ1-5	CASSQEDRVDQPQHF
TRBV14	TRBJ2-7	CASSPRDLFYEQYF
TRBV5-1	TRBJ1-1	CASSLSGVMNTEAFF
TRBV30	TRBJ1-2	CAWGDAGRIYGYTF
TRBV6-4	TRBJ2-1	CASSGPGTPTSEQFF
TRBV5-8	TRBJ2-5	CASSLGTSGSSQETQYF
TRBV7-2	TRBJ1-1	CASSRLPTGATEAFF
TRBV13	TRBJ1-1	CASMVGQFTEAFF
TRBV28	TRBJ1-2	CASSPSGFYGYTF
TRBV5-6	TRBJ1-5	CASSLERGNQPQHF
TRBV19	TRBJ2-6	CASSIGQGSTGANVLTF
TRBV16	TRBJ1-2	CASRSTGGSAGYTF
TRBV6-6	TRBJ2-7	CASTLRDSYEQYF
TRBV15	TRBJ1-2	CATSRDLVAGEGYTF
TRBV6-1	TRBJ2-5	CASSVSGRAWGETQYF